This TCR beta chain was obtained from a study of CD8+ T cells in alopecia areata. cDNA reverse transcribed from extracted RNA served as the sequencing template. The assay was immunoSEQ multiplex PCR, and TCRdb's table has in-frame clones only and misses some. This table holds some 110,000 clones, 35% to 40% found once. V lost 5 bases, J lost 2 bases, and 15 bases lay in between. The CDR3 has 14 amino acids. The germline V gene has CDR1 SQVTM and CDR2 ANQGSEA. What was sequenced was CD4+ T cells sorted from blood. This receptor was identified in a human donor with alopecia areata. The V call is TRBV29-1, the J call TRBJ1-1; D call uncertain. CDR3 residues: CSVSEQRFNTEAFF. Written as DNA, the CDR3 is TGCAGCGTTTCAGAACAGAGATTCAACACTGAAGCTTTCTTT.